This T cell receptor (beta chain) was sequenced in a study of blood T cells in healthy people across ages. Next came a second PCR, run for about 6 to 11 cycles, which used a sample-barcoded 5' primer along with a J-beta primer mix. TCRdb re-derived calls from the 5' RACE reads in MiXCR, one entry per CDR3 protein. The repertoire holds 750,000 to 1,000,000 distinct CDR3 sequences, with 25% to 35% as singletons. This clonotype has just a few counts. V lost 4 bases, J lost 5 bases, and 10 bases stayed unmatched. CDR3 length: 16 amino acids. Germline CDR1 SGDLS, CDR2 YYNGEE. These same records also appear under a second study, on T cells of mothers and their children. That source adds: Related mother-child pairs shared slightly more overlap than unrelated pairs, but the difference was non-significant.

The source is a woman between 40 and 50 years old in good health. Sequences were obtained from blood. The rearrangement joins TRBV9 to TRBJ2-3; 10 positions agree with TRBD2. CDR3 sequence (DNA): TGTGCCAGCAGCCCATCTAGCGGGGGTACGATAGATACGCAGTATTTT. This gives the protein CASSPSSGGTIDTQYF.